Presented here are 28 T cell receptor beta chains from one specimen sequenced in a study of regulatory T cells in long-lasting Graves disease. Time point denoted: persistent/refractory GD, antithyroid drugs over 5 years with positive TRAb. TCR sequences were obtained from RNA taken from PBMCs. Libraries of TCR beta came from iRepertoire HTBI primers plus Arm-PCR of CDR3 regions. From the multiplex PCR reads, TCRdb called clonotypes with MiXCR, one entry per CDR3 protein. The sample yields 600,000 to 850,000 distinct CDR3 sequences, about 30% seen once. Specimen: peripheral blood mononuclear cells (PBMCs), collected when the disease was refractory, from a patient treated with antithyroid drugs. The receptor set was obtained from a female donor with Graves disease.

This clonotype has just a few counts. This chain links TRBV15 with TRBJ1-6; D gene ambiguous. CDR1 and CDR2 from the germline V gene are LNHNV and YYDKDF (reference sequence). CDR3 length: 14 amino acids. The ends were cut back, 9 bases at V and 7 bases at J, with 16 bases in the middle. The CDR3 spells CATSGPEWNSPLHF. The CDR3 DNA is TGTGCCACTTCTGGTCCCGAATGGAATTCACCCCTCCACTTT.

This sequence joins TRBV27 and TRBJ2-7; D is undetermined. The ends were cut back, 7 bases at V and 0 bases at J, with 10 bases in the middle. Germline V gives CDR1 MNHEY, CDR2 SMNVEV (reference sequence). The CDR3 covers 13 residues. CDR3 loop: CASKTRSSYEQYF. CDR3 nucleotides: TGTGCCAGCAAAACCCGGAGCTCCTACGAGCAGTACTTC.

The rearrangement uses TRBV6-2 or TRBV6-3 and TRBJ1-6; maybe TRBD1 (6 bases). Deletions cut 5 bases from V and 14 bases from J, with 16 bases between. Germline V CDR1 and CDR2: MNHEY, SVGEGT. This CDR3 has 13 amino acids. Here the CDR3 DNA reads TGTGCCAGCAGTGATGGGGGGCGCGTCGCCCTCCACTTT. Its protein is CASSDGGRVALHF.

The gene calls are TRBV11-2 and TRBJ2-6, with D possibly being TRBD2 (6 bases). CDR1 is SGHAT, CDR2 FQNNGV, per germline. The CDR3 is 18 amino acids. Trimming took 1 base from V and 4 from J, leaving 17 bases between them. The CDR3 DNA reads TGTGCCAGCAGCTTAGGTTCCGGGACTGGGGTGGGGGCCAACGTCCTGACTTTC. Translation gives CASSLGSGTGVGANVLTF.

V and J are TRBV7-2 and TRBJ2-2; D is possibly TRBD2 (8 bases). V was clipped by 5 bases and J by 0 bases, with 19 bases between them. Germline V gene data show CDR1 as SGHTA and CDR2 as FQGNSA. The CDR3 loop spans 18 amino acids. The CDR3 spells CASSIGGAGLANTGELFF. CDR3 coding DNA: TGTGCCAGCAGCATAGGGGGCGCGGGACTAGCGAACACCGGGGAGCTGTTTTTT.

The CDR3 DNA follows: TGTGCCTGGACCCGGGACATGAACACCGGGGAGCTGTTTTTT. This sequence encodes CAWTRDMNTGELFF. The chain uses TRBV30 and TRBJ2-2; possible D gene TRBD1, 6 bases. In germline, CDR1 is GTSNPN, CDR2 SVGIG (reference sequence). This CDR3 is 14 amino acids long. Trimming pared 4 bases from V and 1 base from J, leaving 10 bases between.

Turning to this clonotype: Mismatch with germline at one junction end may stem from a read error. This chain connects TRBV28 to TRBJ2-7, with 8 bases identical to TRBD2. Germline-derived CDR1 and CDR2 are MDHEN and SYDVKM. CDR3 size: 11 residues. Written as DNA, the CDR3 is TGTGCCAGCAGTTCCCCCCAGCGGGAGAGCTTC. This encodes CASSSPQRESF. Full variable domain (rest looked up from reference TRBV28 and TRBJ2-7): DVKVTQSSRYLVKRTGEKVFLECVQDMDHENMFWYRQDPGLGLRLIYFSYDVKMKEKGDIPEGYSVSREKKERFSLILESASTNQTSMYLCASSSPQRESFGPGTRLTVT.

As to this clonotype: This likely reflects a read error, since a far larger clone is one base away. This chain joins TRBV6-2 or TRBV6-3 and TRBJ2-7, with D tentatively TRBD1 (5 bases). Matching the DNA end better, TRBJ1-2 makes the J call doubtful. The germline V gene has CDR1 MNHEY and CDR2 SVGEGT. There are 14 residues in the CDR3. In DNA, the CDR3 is TGTGCCAGCACTCCCGCAGTCGGGGGTAGTCGCTACACCTTC. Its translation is CASTPAVGGSRYTF.

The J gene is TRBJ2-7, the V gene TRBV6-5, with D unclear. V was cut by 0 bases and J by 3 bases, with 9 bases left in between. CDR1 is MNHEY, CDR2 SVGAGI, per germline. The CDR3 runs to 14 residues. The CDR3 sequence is CASSYSKTNYEQYF. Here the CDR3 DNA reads TGTGCCAGCAGTTACTCGAAGACCAACTACGAGCAGTACTTC.

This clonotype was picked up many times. The CDR3 sequence is CASSQQGGYGYTF. DNA for the CDR3: TGTGCCAGCAGCCAACAGGGTGGCTATGGCTACACCTTC. This chain links TRBV18 with TRBJ1-2; TRBD1 is a possible D gene (6 bases). The V gene lost 8 bases and the J gene lost 4 bases, with 14 bases spanning the gap. CDR3 length: 13 residues. Germline V gene lookup returns CDR1 KGHSH and CDR2 LQKENI.

CDR3 region: CASGLEDRTGGYTF. The CDR3, as DNA: TGTGCTAGTGGTTTGGAAGACAGGACGGGAGGCTACACCTTC. This rearrangement joins TRBV12-5 to TRBJ1-2; possible D gene TRBD1, 6 bases. V lost 1 base and J 8 bases, leaving 14 bases between the germline ends. CDR1 and CDR2 from the germline V gene are LGHNT and FRNRAP. The CDR3 loop spans 14 amino acids.

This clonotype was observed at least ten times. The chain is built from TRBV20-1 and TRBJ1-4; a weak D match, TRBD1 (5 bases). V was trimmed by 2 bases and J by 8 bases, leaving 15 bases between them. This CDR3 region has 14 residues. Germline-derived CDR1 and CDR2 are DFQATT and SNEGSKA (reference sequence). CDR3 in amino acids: CSARKVGWGEKLFF. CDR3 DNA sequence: TGCAGTGCTAGAAAAGTAGGGTGGGGGGAAAAACTGTTTTTT.

The CDR3 sequence: CASSEDPLPTDTQYF. Written as DNA, the CDR3 is TGTGCCAGCAGTGAAGATCCCCTGCCGACAGATACGCAGTATTTT. The V call is TRBV6-2 or TRBV6-3, the J call TRBJ2-3; D unresolved. This CDR3 has 15 residues. Germline V CDR1 and CDR2: MNHEY, SVGEGT. V dropped 5 bases and J dropped 3 bases, with 15 bases sitting between them.

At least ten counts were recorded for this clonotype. CDR3 sequence (DNA): TGTGCCAGCAGTCCCCTACTAGCGGTGAACTACGAGCAGTACTTC. This sequence encodes CASSPLLAVNYEQYF. The rearrangement links TRBV2 to TRBJ2-7; 8 bases align to TRBD2. The CDR3 consists of 15 residues. Germline V gene lookup returns CDR1 SNHLY and CDR2 FYNNEI. Unmatched junction bases numbered 9, after V lost 5 bases and J lost 3 bases.

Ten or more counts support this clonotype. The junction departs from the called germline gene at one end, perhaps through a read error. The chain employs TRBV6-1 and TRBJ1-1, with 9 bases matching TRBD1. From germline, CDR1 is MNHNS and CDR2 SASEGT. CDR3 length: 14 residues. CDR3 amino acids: CASREDRGFTEAFF. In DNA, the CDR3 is TGTGCCAGCAGGGAAGACAGGGGGTTTACTGAAGCTTTCTTT.

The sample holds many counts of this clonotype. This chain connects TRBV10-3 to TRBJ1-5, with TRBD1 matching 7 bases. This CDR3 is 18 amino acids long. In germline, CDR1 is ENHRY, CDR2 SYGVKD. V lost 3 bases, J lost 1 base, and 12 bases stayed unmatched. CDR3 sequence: CAISEGRGLWMSNQPQHF. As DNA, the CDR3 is TGTGCCATCAGTGAAGGTAGGGGGCTTTGGATGAGCAATCAGCCCCAGCATTTT.

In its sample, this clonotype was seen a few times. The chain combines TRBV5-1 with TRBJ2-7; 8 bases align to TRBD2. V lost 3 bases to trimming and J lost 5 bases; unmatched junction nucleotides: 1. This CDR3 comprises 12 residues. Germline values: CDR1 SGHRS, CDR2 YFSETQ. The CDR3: CASSSLADEQYF. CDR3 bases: TGCGCCAGCAGCTCACTAGCGGACGAGCAGTACTTC.

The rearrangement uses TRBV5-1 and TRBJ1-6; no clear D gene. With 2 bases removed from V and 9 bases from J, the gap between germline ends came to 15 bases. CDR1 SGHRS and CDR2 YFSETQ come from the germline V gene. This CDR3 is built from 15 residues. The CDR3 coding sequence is TGCGCCAGCAGCTTCGATGTCGGGTCGGCTTCACCCCTCCACTTT. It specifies CASSFDVGSASPLHF.

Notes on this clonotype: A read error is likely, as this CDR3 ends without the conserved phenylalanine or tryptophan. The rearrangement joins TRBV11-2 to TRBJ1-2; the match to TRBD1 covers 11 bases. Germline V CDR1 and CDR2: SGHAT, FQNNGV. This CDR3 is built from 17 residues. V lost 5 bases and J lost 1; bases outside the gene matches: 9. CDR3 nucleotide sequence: TGTGCCAGCAGCCCAACCATGGGACAGGGGGGTAACTATGGCTACACCCTC. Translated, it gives CASSPTMGQGGNYGYTL.

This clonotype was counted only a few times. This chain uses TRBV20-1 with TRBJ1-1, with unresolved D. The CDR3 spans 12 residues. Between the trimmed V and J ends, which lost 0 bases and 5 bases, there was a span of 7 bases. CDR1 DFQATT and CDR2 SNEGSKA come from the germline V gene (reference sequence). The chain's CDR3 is CSAREGKTEAFF. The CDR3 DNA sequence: TGCAGTGCTAGAGAGGGGAAGACTGAAGCTTTCTTT.

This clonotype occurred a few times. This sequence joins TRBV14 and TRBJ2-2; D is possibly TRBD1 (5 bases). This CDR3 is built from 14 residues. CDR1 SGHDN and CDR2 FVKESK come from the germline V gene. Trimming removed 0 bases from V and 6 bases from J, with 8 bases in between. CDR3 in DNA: TGTGCCAGCAGCCAAGAGCTCAGGGCCGGGGAGCTGTTTTTT. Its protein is CASSQELRAGELFF.

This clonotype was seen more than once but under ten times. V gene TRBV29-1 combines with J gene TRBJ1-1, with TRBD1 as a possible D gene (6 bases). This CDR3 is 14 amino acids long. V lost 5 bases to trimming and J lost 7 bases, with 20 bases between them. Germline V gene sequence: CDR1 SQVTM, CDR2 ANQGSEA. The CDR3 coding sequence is TGCAGCGTTCAAACAGCCTCAGGGGTCGGTGAAGCTTTCTTT. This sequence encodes CSVQTASGVGEAFF. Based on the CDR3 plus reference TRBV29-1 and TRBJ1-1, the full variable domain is SAVISQKPSRDICQRGTSLTIQCQVDSQVTMMFWYRQQPGQSLTLIATANQGSEATYESGFVIDKFPISRPNLTFSTLTVSNMSPEDSSIYLCSVQTASGVGEAFFGQGTRLTVV.

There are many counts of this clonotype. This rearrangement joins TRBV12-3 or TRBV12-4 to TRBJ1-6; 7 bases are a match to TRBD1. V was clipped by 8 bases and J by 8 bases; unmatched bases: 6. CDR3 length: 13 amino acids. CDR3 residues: CASQRTGDSPLHF. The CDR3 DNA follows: TGTGCCAGCCAGCGGACAGGCGATTCACCCCTCCACTTT.

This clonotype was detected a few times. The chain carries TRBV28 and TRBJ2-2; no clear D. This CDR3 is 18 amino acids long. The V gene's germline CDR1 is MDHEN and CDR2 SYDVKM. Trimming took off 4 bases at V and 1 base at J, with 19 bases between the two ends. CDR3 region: CASSWQWGNLGNTGELFF. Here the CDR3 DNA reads TGTGCCAGCAGTTGGCAGTGGGGAAACCTAGGGAACACCGGGGAGCTGTTTTTT.

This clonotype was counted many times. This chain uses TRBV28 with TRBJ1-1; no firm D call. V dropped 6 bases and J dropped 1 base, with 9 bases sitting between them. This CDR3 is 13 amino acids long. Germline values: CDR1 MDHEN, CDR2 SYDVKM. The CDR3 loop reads CASSPPQNTEAFF. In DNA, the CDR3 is TGTGCCAGCAGCCCTCCCCAGAACACTGAAGCTTTCTTT. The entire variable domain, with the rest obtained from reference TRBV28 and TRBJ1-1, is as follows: DVKVTQSSRYLVKRTGEKVFLECVQDMDHENMFWYRQDPGLGLRLIYFSYDVKMKEKGDIPEGYSVSREKKERFSLILESASTNQTSMYLCASSPPQNTEAFFGQGTRLTVV.

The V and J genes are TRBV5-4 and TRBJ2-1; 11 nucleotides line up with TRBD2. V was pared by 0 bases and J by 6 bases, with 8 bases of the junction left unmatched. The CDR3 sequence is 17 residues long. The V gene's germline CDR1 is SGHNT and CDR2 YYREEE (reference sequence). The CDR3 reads CASSLGIYSGRANEQFF. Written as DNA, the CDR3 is TGTGCCAGCAGCTTGGGGATTTATAGCGGGAGGGCCAATGAGCAGTTCTTC.

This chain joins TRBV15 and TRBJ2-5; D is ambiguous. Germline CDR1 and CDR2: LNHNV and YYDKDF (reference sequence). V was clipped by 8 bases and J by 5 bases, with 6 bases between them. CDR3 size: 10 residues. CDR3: CATGKETQYF. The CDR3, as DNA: TGTGCCACCGGCAAGGAGACCCAGTACTTC.

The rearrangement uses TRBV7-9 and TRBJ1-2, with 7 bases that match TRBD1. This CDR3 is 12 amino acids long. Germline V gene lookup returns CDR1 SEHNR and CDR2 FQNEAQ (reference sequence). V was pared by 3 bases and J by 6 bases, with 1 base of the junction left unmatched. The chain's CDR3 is CASSLTGHGYTF. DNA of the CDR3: TGTGCCAGCAGCTTGACAGGGCATGGCTACACCTTC.